Below, 22 T cell receptor beta chains from the same sample are listed, as sequenced in a study of cytomegalovirus exposure and HLA in healthy donors. PCR was performed using 60 Vbeta and 13 Jbeta primers. Sequencing used immunoSEQ multiplex PCR; TCRdb keeps in-frame clones, though not all of them. This table holds roughly 80,000 clones, 67% found once. The sample taken for sequencing was PBMCs. These TCRs come from a woman aged 50 to 65 in good health and CMV-seropositive.

The chain combines TRBV4-2 with TRBJ2-7, with TRBD2 identical over 8 bases. V was pared by 0 bases and J by 0 bases, with 4 bases of the junction left unmatched. Germline V gene lookup returns CDR1 LGHNA and CDR2 YNFKEQ. This CDR3 is built from 16 residues. The CDR3 sequence is CASSQDASGSSYEQYF. The DNA for the CDR3 is TGTGCCAGCAGCCAAGATGCCAGCGGGAGCTCCTACGAGCAGTACTTC.

The gene calls are TRBV6-5 and TRBJ1-1; 7 bases are shared with TRBD1. Germline loops: CDR1 MNHEY, CDR2 SVGAGI. Trimming at V came to 0 bases and at J to 5 bases, leaving 6 bases not matched to a gene. The CDR3 runs to 15 residues. In DNA, the CDR3 is TGTGCCAGCAGTTACTCGATTTGGGACAGAACTGAAGCTTTCTTT. Translating it yields CASSYSIWDRTEAFF.

This sequence joins TRBV5-1 and TRBJ1-1; TRBD1 aligns across 7 bases. The J segment lost 1 base and the V segment lost 4 bases, leaving 7 bases of the junction unmatched. CDR3 size: 15 residues. CDR1 and CDR2 (germline): SGHRS, YFSETQ. The CDR3 DNA sequence: TGCGCCAGCAGCCTACAGGGACAGCAGAACACTGAAGCTTTCTTT. This gives the protein CASSLQGQQNTEAFF.

The gene calls are TRBV19 and TRBJ1-1; no clear D gene. In germline, CDR1 is LNHDA, CDR2 SQIVND (reference sequence). Trimming left V 3 bases short and J 10 bases short, with 12 bases between. There are 12 residues in the CDR3. The CDR3 nucleotides read TGTGCCAGTAGTATGGTCCCCGGGAGAGCTTTCTTT. Amino acid sequence: CASSMVPGRAFF.

V gene TRBV7-9 combines with J gene TRBJ1-2; 8 bases match TRBD1. Losses at the gene ends were 5 bases for V and 6 bases for J; bases not matched to a gene: 11. Per germline, CDR1 SEHNR and CDR2 FQNEAQ (reference sequence). The CDR3 is made up of 15 amino acids. The CDR3, as DNA: TGTGCCAGCAGCCGCACCCTGGACAGGGAGGATGGCTACACCTTC. Amino acids: CASSRTLDREDGYTF.

The chain recombines TRBV19 with TRBJ2-3; 10 bases agree with TRBD2. CDR3 size: 17 residues. V shed 2 bases and J 4 bases; nucleotides not matched to a gene: 9. CDR1 is LNHDA, CDR2 SQIVND, per germline (reference sequence). The CDR3 here is CASSIIRAGGRADTQYF. The CDR3 coding sequence is TGTGCCAGTAGTATAATTCGAGCGGGGGGGCGGGCAGATACGCAGTATTTT. Complete variable domain (other parts from reference TRBV19 and TRBJ2-3): DGGITQSPKYLFRKEGQNVTLSCEQNLNHDAMYWYRQDPGQGLRLIYYSQIVNDFQKGDIAEGYSVSREKKESFPLTVTSAQKNPTAFYLCASSIIRAGGRADTQYFGPGTRLTVL.

The genes are TRBV5-1 and TRBJ1-1, with D possibly being TRBD1 (6 bases). CDR1 and CDR2 (germline): SGHRS, YFSETQ. Trimming removed 1 base at V and 6 bases at J, with 22 bases between. The CDR3 loop spans 17 amino acids. As DNA, the CDR3 is TGCGCCAGCAGCTTGTGGGGGCCGACAGTGGCCGCCCCTGAAGCTTTCTTT. Its translation: CASSLWGPTVAAPEAFF.

This clone was recorded a few times. V is TRBV7-8 and J is TRBJ1-2; the D gene is possibly TRBD1 (6 bases). Per the germline V gene, CDR1 is SGHVS and CDR2 is FQNEAQ. V lost 4 bases and J 8 bases, leaving 14 bases between the germline ends. The CDR3 is 13 amino acids. CDR3 region: CASSSTGQRGYTF. CDR3 sequence (DNA): TGTGCCAGCAGCTCTACAGGGCAGCGGGGCTACACCTTC. Looking up the rest from reference TRBV7-8 and TRBJ1-2 gives the full variable domain: GAGVSQSPRYKVAKRGQDVALRCDPISGHVSLFWYQQALGQGPEFLTYFQNEAQLDKSGLPSDRFFAERPEGSVSTLKIQRTQQEDSAVYLCASSSTGQRGYTFGSGTRLTVV.

This clone is a singleton in its sample. This rearrangement joins TRBV2 to TRBJ2-7, with TRBD2 as a possible D gene (6 bases). There are 14 residues in the CDR3. The V gene's germline CDR1 is SNHLY and CDR2 FYNNEI. Between the trimmed V and J ends, which lost 10 bases and 7 bases, there was a span of 23 bases. The CDR3 nucleotides are TGTGCCACACGCCCGGGGAGGTCCCCTAGGGAGCAGTACGTC. This codes for CATRPGRSPREQYV.

The rearrangement links TRBV28 to TRBJ1-6; D is ambiguous. V was pared by 2 bases and J by 4 bases, with 6 bases between. Germline values: CDR1 MDHEN, CDR2 SYDVKM. The CDR3 is 14 amino acids. The CDR3 loop reads CASSLGQYNSPLHF. The CDR3 region has the DNA TGTGCCAGCAGTTTAGGGCAGTATAATTCACCCCTCCACTTT. The full variable domain, with the rest looked up from reference TRBV28 and TRBJ1-6, is DVKVTQSSRYLVKRTGEKVFLECVQDMDHENMFWYRQDPGLGLRLIYFSYDVKMKEKGDIPEGYSVSREKKERFSLILESASTNQTSMYLCASSLGQYNSPLHFGNGTRLTVT.

The rearrangement links TRBV13 to TRBJ2-3; TRBD2 matches at 8 bases. Germline CDR1 is PRHDT and CDR2 is FYEKMQ (reference sequence). The ends lost 2 bases at V and 3 bases at J; junction bases unmatched: 10. There are 17 residues in the CDR3. DNA for the CDR3: TGTGCCAGCAGCTTAACCGAGGTGGCGGGGGGAACAGATACGCAGTATTTT. It codes for CASSLTEVAGGTDTQYF.

The chain links TRBV19 to TRBJ2-3, with D maybe TRBD2 (6 bases). The CDR3 consists of 12 residues. V was clipped by 8 bases and J by 6 bases, with 12 bases between them. The germline CDR1 and CDR2 sequences are LNHDA and SQIVND (reference sequence). The CDR3 DNA sequence: TGTGCCAGTCGAATAAGCGGGGATACGCAGTATTTT. It codes for CASRISGDTQYF.

This clone was found a few times. V is TRBV2 and J is TRBJ1-2; TRBD1 aligns across 7 bases. This CDR3 spans 18 amino acids. Germline V gene lookup returns CDR1 SNHLY and CDR2 FYNNEI. V was pared by 0 bases and J by 7 bases, with 17 bases of the junction left unmatched. CDR3 loop: CASSEAVLKGAPHGGYTF. CDR3 DNA: TGTGCCAGCAGTGAAGCGGTGTTAAAGGGGGCGCCTCACGGTGGCTACACCTTC. The full variable domain, its missing parts supplied by reference TRBV2 and TRBJ1-2, is EPEVTQTPSHQVTQMGQEVILRCVPISNHLYFYWYRQILGQKVEFLVSFYNNEISEKSEIFDDQFSVERPDGSNFTLKIRSTKLEDSAMYFCASSEAVLKGAPHGGYTFGSGTRLTVV.

J is TRBJ1-1 and V is TRBV5-1; tentatively, D is TRBD1 (6 bases). CDR3 length: 14 residues. V lost 7 bases and J lost 3, with 16 bases in between. Germline assignment: CDR1 SGHRS and CDR2 YFSETQ. In DNA form, the CDR3 reads TGCGCCAGCGGCCCGGGGGGCCCCGACACTGAAGCTTTCTTT. Encoded protein: CASGPGGPDTEAFF.

This chain connects TRBV5-1 to TRBJ1-2, with 9 bases fitting TRBD1. The length of the CDR3 is 14 residues. Germline-derived CDR1 and CDR2 are SGHRS and YFSETQ. Unmatched junction bases numbered 9, after V lost 4 bases and J lost 8 bases. The CDR3 DNA reads TGCGCCAGCAGCCCGGGATGGGACAGGGCGGGCTACACCTTC. It specifies CASSPGWDRAGYTF.

The chain has TRBV7-9 and TRBJ1-1; D gene unclear. Germline values: CDR1 SEHNR, CDR2 FQNEAQ (reference sequence). V was shortened by 1 base and J by 4 bases, with 13 bases between the two germline ends. The CDR3 consists of 15 residues. The CDR3 region is CASSLVSPRATEAFF. The CDR3 DNA follows: TGTGCCAGCAGCTTAGTGTCTCCACGCGCCACTGAAGCTTTCTTT.

The CDR3 spells CASSPQRAGGTDTQYF. CDR3 nucleotides: TGCGCCAGCAGCCCACAACGAGCGGGGGGCACAGATACGCAGTATTTT. The rearrangement joins TRBV5-1 to TRBJ2-3; 8 nucleotides match TRBD2. CDR1 SGHRS and CDR2 YFSETQ come from the germline V gene. Trimming at V came to 4 bases and at J to 1 base, leaving 8 bases not matched to a gene. This CDR3 contains 16 residues.

Only a few counts were recorded for this clone. V usage is TRBV7-3 and J usage is TRBJ2-3; D uncertain. V was trimmed by 5 bases and J by 2 bases, leaving 2 bases between them. Germline V gene data show CDR1 as SGHTA and CDR2 as FQGTGA. The CDR3 loop spans 11 amino acids. The CDR3 sequence is CASSLTDTQYF. The CDR3 region has the DNA TGTGCCAGCAGCCTCACAGATACGCAGTATTTT.

J is TRBJ1-6 and V is TRBV18, with D unresolved. V was shortened by 3 bases and J by 7 bases, with 13 bases between the two germline ends. The CDR3 contains 15 residues. Germline V gene lookup returns CDR1 KGHSH and CDR2 LQKENI. The CDR3 reads CASSPGRVQNSPLHF. The CDR3 DNA follows: TGTGCCAGCTCACCGGGGAGGGTCCAAAATTCACCCCTCCACTTT.

This rearrangement joins TRBV27 to TRBJ1-4; maybe TRBD1 (6 bases). Looked up from germline, CDR1 is MNHEY and CDR2 is SMNVEV (reference sequence). The CDR3 has 15 residues. V was clipped by 5 bases and J by 3 bases, with 13 bases between them. CDR3 in amino acids: CASSDSGTPNEKLFF. In nucleotides, the CDR3 is TGTGCCAGCAGTGATTCAGGGACACCTAATGAAAAACTGTTTTTT.

The chain uses TRBV5-1 and TRBJ2-2; D is perhaps TRBD1 (6 bases). The CDR3 runs 16 residues. Trimming took 4 bases from V and 0 from J, leaving 13 bases between them. From germline, CDR1 is SGHRS and CDR2 YFSETQ. As DNA, the CDR3 is TGCGCCAGCAGCAAACAGGGACGACCGAACACCGGGGAGCTGTTTTTT. It translates to CASSKQGRPNTGELFF.

J is TRBJ1-6 and V is TRBV7-9; D possibly corresponds to TRBD1 (5 bases). Trimming stripped 8 bases from V and 8 bases from J, with 19 bases between. The CDR3 extends over 15 amino acids. CDR1 and CDR2 from the germline V gene are SEHNR and FQNEAQ (reference sequence). The CDR3 DNA sequence: TGTGCCAGCGGGTTGGGGCCCGCGACGGATTCACCCCTCCACTTT. Its translation: CASGLGPATDSPLHF. Drawing the rest from reference TRBV7-9 and TRBJ1-6, the complete variable domain is DTGVSQNPRHKITKRGQNVTFRCDPISEHNRLYWYRQTLGQGPEFLTYFQNEAQLEKSRLLSDRFSAERPKGSFSTLEIQRTEQGDSAMYLCASGLGPATDSPLHFGNGTRLTVT.